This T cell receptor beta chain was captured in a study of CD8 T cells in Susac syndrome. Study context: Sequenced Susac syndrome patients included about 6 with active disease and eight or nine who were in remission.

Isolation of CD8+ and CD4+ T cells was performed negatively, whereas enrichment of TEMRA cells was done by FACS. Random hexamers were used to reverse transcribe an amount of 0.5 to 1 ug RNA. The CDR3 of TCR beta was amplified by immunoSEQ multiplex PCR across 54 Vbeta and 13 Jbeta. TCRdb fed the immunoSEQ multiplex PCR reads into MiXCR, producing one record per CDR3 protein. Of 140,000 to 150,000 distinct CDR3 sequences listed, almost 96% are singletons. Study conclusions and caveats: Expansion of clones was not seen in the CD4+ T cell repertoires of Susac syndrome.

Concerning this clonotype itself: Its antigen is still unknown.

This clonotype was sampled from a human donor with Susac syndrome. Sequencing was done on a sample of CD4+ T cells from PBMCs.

CDR3: CASSPPNLAGEETQYF. CDR3 DNA: TGTGCCAGCTCACCACCTAACCTAGCGGGAGAAGAGACCCAGTACTTC. The rearrangement joins TRBV18 to TRBJ2-5, with TRBD2 identical over 10 bases. The CDR3 loop spans 16 amino acids. The germline gives CDR1 KGHSH, CDR2 LQKENI. V was clipped by 0 bases and J by 3 bases; unmatched bases: 4.